This T cell receptor (beta chain) was retrieved from a study of cytomegalovirus exposure and HLA in healthy donors. Findings and limits, study-wide: The authors judged a highly shared variant cluster likely a sequencing artifact. Three CMV-associated chains were confirmed in vitro to be specific for CMV antigens.

For this clone: Its antigen is undetermined.

Primers: 60 Vbeta forward and 13 Jbeta reverse. This table comes from immunoSEQ multiplex PCR, and its TCRdb copy is limited to in-frame clones, with some not included. The sample lists fewer than 130,000 clones, 65% to 80% occurring once. The clonotype comes from a female donor in good health and CMV-seropositive. The sample taken for sequencing was PBMCs.

CDR3 loop: CASSPFAGGLTDTQYF. CDR3 sequence (DNA): TGTGCCAGCAGCCCCTTTGCGGGAGGGCTGACAGATACGCAGTATTTT. The chain combines TRBV7-3 with TRBJ2-3, with TRBD2 identical over 9 bases. Germline values: CDR1 SGHTA, CDR2 FQGTGA. This CDR3 is 16 amino acids long. V lost 5 bases and J lost 3; bases outside the gene matches: 9.